This T cell receptor (beta chain) was obtained from a study of CDR3 diversity in severe acne. From the PCR reads, TCRdb called clonotypes with MiXCR, one entry per CDR3 protein. The repertoire consists of roughly 100,000 distinct CDR3 sequences, with under 60% occurring once and the leading ten covering around 11%. The material sequenced was blood. The receptor was isolated from a male donor with acne.

As DNA, the CDR3 is TGTGCCAGCAGGCCGACAGGGCTCTCTGATCAGCCCCAGCATTTT. Its protein product is CASRPTGLSDQPQHF. This rearrangement joins TRBV6-5 to TRBJ1-5, with TRBD1 identical over 7 bases. The CDR3 is made up of 15 amino acids. J was trimmed by 5 bases and V by 6 bases; bases with no gene match: 10. CDR1 MNHEY and CDR2 SVGAGI come from the germline V gene.